Each of the 13 T cell receptor beta chains below was sequenced from the same sample in a study of CD8+CD57+ T cells in acquired aplastic anemia. It was genomic DNA that served as the template for profiling TCR beta VDJ and CDR3. TCRdb re-derived calls from the reads in MiXCR, one entry per CDR3 protein. The sample records 150,000 to 200,000 distinct CDR3 sequences, roughly 50% being singletons. Sequencing was done on patients that had shown CD8+CD57+ cell expansion by flow cytometry. The sequenced sample was sorted CD4+, CD8+, or CD8+CD57+ T cells (not recorded which) from PBMCs. The receptors derive from a human donor with aplastic anemia.

This clonotype was observed many times. The chain uses TRBV5-6 and TRBJ1-1; D is undetermined. The CDR3 has 13 amino acids. In germline, CDR1 is SGHDT, CDR2 YYEEEE. Between the trimmed V and J ends, which lost 0 bases and 3 bases, there was a span of 6 bases. CDR3 DNA sequence: TGTGCCAGCAGCTTGGTTCTTGACACTGAAGCTTTCTTT. Translated: CASSLVLDTEAFF.

This clonotype has ten or more counts. V usage is TRBV7-9 and J usage is TRBJ2-3; D is perhaps TRBD1 (5 bases). The CDR3 length is 15 residues. Trimming stripped 3 bases from V and 5 bases from J, with 15 bases between. Per germline, CDR1 SEHNR and CDR2 FQNEAQ (reference sequence). CDR3 in DNA: TGTGCCAGCAGCTTTGTCCATGGGGCCGAAGATACGCAGTATTTT. It is translated as CASSFVHGAEDTQYF.

This clonotype was seen ten or more times. CDR3 sequence: CAISDSLGFKYGYTF. The CDR3 DNA reads TGTGCCATCAGTGACAGTCTAGGCTTTAAGTATGGCTACACCTTC. This chain links TRBV10-3 with TRBJ1-2; D is undetermined. Germline CDR1 reads ENHRY; CDR2 reads SYGVKD. The CDR3 covers 15 residues. Trimming took off 3 bases at V and 5 bases at J, with 16 bases between the two ends.

The chain has TRBV29-1 and TRBJ1-1; the D is unclear. The germline CDR1 and CDR2 sequences are SQVTM and ANQGSEA. V was shortened by 0 bases and J by 11 bases, with 10 bases between the two germline ends. The CDR3 sequence is 11 residues long. CDR3 region: CSVEDLGLAFF. CDR3 in DNA: TGCAGCGTTGAAGATCTAGGGCTTGCTTTCTTT.

This clonotype has ten or more counts. The chain employs TRBV19 and TRBJ1-1; no firm D call. The V end was cut by 4 bases, the J end by 3 bases, with 12 bases between. From germline, CDR1 is LNHDA and CDR2 SQIVND (reference sequence). CDR3 length equals 14 residues. CDR3 bases: TGTGCCAGTAGTACTAGGGTCGGGGACACTGAAGCTTTCTTT. Its translation: CASSTRVGDTEAFF.

This clonotype was counted ten times or more. The chain employs TRBV12-3 or TRBV12-4 and TRBJ2-3; 7 positions agree with TRBD1. After removal of 0 bases from V and 3 bases from J, the junction contained 3 bases not matched to a gene. This CDR3 region has 15 residues. The CDR3 is CASSLAGQPTDTQYF. CDR3 DNA sequence: TGTGCCAGCAGTTTAGCGGGACAGCCGACAGATACGCAGTATTTT.

This sequence joins TRBV25-1 and TRBJ2-5, with TRBD1 matching over 9 bases. CDR3 length equals 15 residues. Trimming took 4 bases from V and 5 from J; bases not matched to a gene: 8. CDR1 MGHDK and CDR2 SYGVNS come from the germline V gene. The CDR3 region has the DNA TGTGCCAGCAGTGGCTGGACAGGGGAGATGGAGACCCAGTACTTC. It is translated as CASSGWTGEMETQYF.

J is TRBJ2-7 and V is TRBV20-1; 7 bases agree with TRBD1. This CDR3 contains 17 residues. The germline gives CDR1 DFQATT, CDR2 SNEGSKA (reference sequence). The ends lost 0 bases at V and 0 bases at J; junction bases unmatched: 11. CDR3 sequence (DNA): TGCAGTGCTAGAGATCCTATCCGACAGGGTAGCTCCTACGAGCAGTACTTC. Protein: CSARDPIRQGSSYEQYF.

As regards this clonotype: A junction boundary mismatches the germline segment, possibly from a read error. The J gene is TRBJ1-4, the V gene TRBV5-1; D not resolved. The V gene's germline CDR1 is SGHRS and CDR2 YFSETQ. The CDR3 is 15 amino acids. The CDR3 spells CASSPNSATNERLFF. CDR3 nucleotides: TGCGCCAGCAGTCCTAACAGTGCAACTAATGAAAGACTGTTTTTT.

The chain carries TRBV9 and TRBJ2-1, with TRBD2 matching over 12 bases. The length of the CDR3 is 16 residues. J gave up 5 bases and V 5 bases, and 8 bases lay outside the gene matches. Germline CDR1 and CDR2: SGDLS and YYNGEE. CDR3 region: CASRPGLAGNNNEQFF. CDR3 sequence (DNA): TGTGCCAGCAGACCCGGACTAGCGGGGAACAACAATGAGCAGTTCTTC.

This clonotype has ten or more counts. The CDR3 is CASSPNRDSLDEQFF. The CDR3 nucleotides are TGTGCCAGCAGCCCCAATCGGGACAGCCTGGATGAGCAGTTCTTC. The chain combines TRBV7-3 with TRBJ2-1; 7 bases map to TRBD1. V lost 5 bases, J lost 8 bases, and 12 bases stayed unmatched. In germline, CDR1 is SGHTA, CDR2 FQGTGA. The CDR3 contains 15 residues.

V and J are TRBV29-1 and TRBJ1-2; a possible D gene is TRBD1 (6 bases). This CDR3 has 15 residues. CDR1 is SQVTM and CDR2 is ANQGSEA in the germline V gene. V lost 6 bases and J 4 bases, leaving 21 bases between the germline ends. The CDR3 here is CSVKPTRDTTYGYTF. CDR3 nucleotides: TGCAGCGTCAAACCAACCCGGGACACTACCTATGGCTACACCTTC. Complete variable domain (other parts from reference TRBV29-1 and TRBJ1-2): SAVISQKPSRDICQRGTSLTIQCQVDSQVTMMFWYRQQPGQSLTLIATANQGSEATYESGFVIDKFPISRPNLTFSTLTVSNMSPEDSSIYLCSVKPTRDTTYGYTFGSGTRLTVV.

A note on this clonotype: This is likely a read error, given that the CDR3 carries no conserved phenylalanine or tryptophan at its end. The DNA is omitted, as the CDR3 cannot be located on it reliably, and the CDR3 follows TCRdb's listing. The rearrangement uses TRBV20-1 and TRBJ2-7. With termini counted, the CDR3 has 8 amino acids. The germline V gene has CDR1 DFQATT and CDR2 SNEGSKA (reference sequence). The CDR3 here is CSARGRVG.